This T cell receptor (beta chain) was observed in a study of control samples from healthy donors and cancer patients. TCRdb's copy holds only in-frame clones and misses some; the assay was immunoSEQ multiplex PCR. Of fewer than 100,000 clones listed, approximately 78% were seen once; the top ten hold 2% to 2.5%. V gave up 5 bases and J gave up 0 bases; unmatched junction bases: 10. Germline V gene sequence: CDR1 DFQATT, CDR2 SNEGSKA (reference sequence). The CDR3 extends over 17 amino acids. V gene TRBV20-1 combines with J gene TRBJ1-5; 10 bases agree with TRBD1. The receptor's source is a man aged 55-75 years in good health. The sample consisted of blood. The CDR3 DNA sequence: TGCAGTGCTGGTGAGGGACAGGGGAACCGTAGCAATCAGCCCCAGCATTTT. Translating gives CSAGEGQGNRSNQPQHF.